These T cell receptor beta chains were read from a single sample in a study of blood T cell repertoires in COVID-19. Produced via immunoSEQ multiplex PCR; TCRdb's table is partial and in-frame only. The data hold around 160,000 clones, with roughly 80% observed a single time. Sample: peripheral blood. These receptors were collected from a woman between 40 and 50 years old with active or convalescent COVID-19. Both conserved end residues are part of each CDR3. The D gene is left open where the match is weak. Clone size is not always given. Where it is, it says once, few, many or a class for expanded clones.

D,size,J,V,DNA,CDR3
-,once,TRBJ2-3,TRBV9,TGTGCCAGCAGGGGTACAGGTACGCAGTATTTT,CASRGTGTQYF
-,-,TRBJ1-1,TRBV30,TGTGCCTGGAGTGTACCAGGGCTTCCTGCAGCTTTCTTT,CAWSVPGLPAAFF
-,-,TRBJ1-5,TRBV27,TGTGCCAGCAGTCCGGATCAGCCCCAGCATTTT,CASSPDQPQHF
TRBD2,-,TRBJ2-1,TRBV5-5,TGTGCCAGCAGCTTGGGAGCTAGCGGGGGGGCGGCGGAGCAGTTCTTC,CASSLGASGGAAEQFF
TRBD1,-,TRBJ1-1,TRBV7-2,TGTGCCAGCAGCTTGCAGGGGGCGCGGACTGAAGCTTTCTTT,CASSLQGARTEAFF
-,-,TRBJ1-5,TRBV10-3,TGTGCCATCAGACAGGGAGCTAGTCAGCCCCAGCATTTT,CAIRQGASQPQHF
TRBD1,-,TRBJ1-2,TRBV9,TGTGCCAGCAGCGGGACAGGGCGCTATGGCTACACCTTC,CASSGTGRYGYTF
TRBD1,-,TRBJ2-6,TRBV7-9,TGTGCCAGCAGCTTATACCGGGACAGAAACCGCTCTGGGGCCAACGTCCTGACTTTC,CASSLYRDRNRSGANVLTF
TRBD2,-,TRBJ2-5,TRBV3-1/TRBV3-2,TGTGCCAGCAGCCAATTAGCGGGGGGCCTGGAGACCCAGTACTTC,CASSQLAGGLETQYF
TRBD1,-,TRBJ1-2,TRBV6-4,TGTGCCAGCAGTGACCTCACCGGCGGACAGGGAGTTGGCTACACCTTC,CASSDLTGGQGVGYTF
-,-,TRBJ2-5,TRBV28,TGTGCCAGCAGTTTAGACAGGAGGGAGACCCAGTACTTC,CASSLDRRETQYF
-,-,TRBJ1-1,TRBV9,TGTGCCAGCAGCCCGCTACCCGGGGGGAACACTGAAGCTTTCTTT,CASSPLPGGNTEAFF
TRBD1,-,TRBJ1-2,TRBV6-5,TGTGCCAGCAGTCCGGACAGGGGGACGGGCTACACCTTC,CASSPDRGTGYTF
TRBD1,once,TRBJ1-2,TRBV11-2,TGTGCCAGCAGCTTACTCAGGGGGAACAACTATGGCTACACCTTC,CASSLLRGNNYGYTF
-,-,TRBJ1-2,TRBV25-1,TGTGCCAGCAGTGAATACCGGTTAGGCTACACCTTC,CASSEYRLGYTF
-,-,TRBJ1-1,TRBV27,TGTGCCAGCAGTTTAAGGGGTGGACATGAAGCTTTCTTT,CASSLRGGHEAFF